Below are 3 T cell receptor beta chains sequenced from a single sample in a study of shared clonotypes between healthy human individuals. Profiling relied on immunoSEQ multiplex PCR, and the TCRdb table lists in-frame clones only, not all of them. The table includes 2.5 million or so clones, around nine tenths detected once. Sequencing was carried out using naive CD4+ T cells sorted from blood. Subset here: CD45RA+ positively selected. The receptor source for this set is a man in his late teens or twenties in good health.

This chain connects TRBV5-1 to TRBJ2-5, with 8 bases fitting TRBD1. The CDR3 has 14 residues. After removal of 7 bases from V and 2 bases from J, the junction contained 7 bases not matched to a gene. Germline assignment: CDR1 SGHRS and CDR2 YFSETQ. The CDR3 DNA sequence: TGCGCCAGCTGCCGGACAGGGACTCAAGAGACCCAGTACTTC. Translation: CASCRTGTQETQYF.

This clone has only a few counts. V is TRBV28 and J is TRBJ1-4; the D gene is possibly TRBD1 (5 bases). Deletions cut 3 bases from V and 7 bases from J, with 12 bases between. The CDR3 is 14 residues long. The germline V gene has CDR1 MDHEN and CDR2 SYDVKM. CDR3 in DNA: TGTGCCAGCAGTTTCCTACAGGATCGTGAAAAACTGTTTTTT. It specifies CASSFLQDREKLFF. Supplemented by reference TRBV28 and TRBJ1-4, the full variable domain reads DVKVTQSSRYLVKRTGEKVFLECVQDMDHENMFWYRQDPGLGLRLIYFSYDVKMKEKGDIPEGYSVSREKKERFSLILESASTNQTSMYLCASSFLQDREKLFFGSGTQLSVL.

Regarding this clone: Other DNA sequences in this specimen translate into the identical CDR3. The gene calls are TRBV2 and TRBJ1-6; D call uncertain. Germline V gives CDR1 SNHLY, CDR2 FYNNEI. The CDR3 extends over 11 amino acids. V lost 6 bases to trimming and J lost 13 bases, with 10 bases between them. In DNA, the CDR3 is TGTGCCAGCAGAGGCGGTTCGCCCCTCCACTTT. The encoded protein is CASRGGSPLHF.